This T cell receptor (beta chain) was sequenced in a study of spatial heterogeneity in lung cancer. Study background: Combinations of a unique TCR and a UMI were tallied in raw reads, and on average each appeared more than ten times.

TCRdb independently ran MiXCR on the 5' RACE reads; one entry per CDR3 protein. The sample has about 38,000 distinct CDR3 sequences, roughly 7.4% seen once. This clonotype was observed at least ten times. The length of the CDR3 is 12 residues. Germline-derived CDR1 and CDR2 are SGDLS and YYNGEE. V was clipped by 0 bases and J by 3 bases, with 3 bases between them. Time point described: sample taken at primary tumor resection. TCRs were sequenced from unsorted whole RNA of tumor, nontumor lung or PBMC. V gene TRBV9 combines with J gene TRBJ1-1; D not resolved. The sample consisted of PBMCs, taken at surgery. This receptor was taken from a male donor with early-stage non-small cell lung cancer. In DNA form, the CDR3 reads TGTGCCAGCAGCGTAGCTGACACTGAAGCTTTCTTT. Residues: CASSVADTEAFF.